This T cell receptor beta chain was observed in a study of T cells in women clearing cervical HPV infection. At the level of the study: Case blood was drawn a median approximately 150 days after lesion detection. Overall study results and limits: TRBV6-7 abundance was lower in cases than controls (0.11% versus 0.16%).

CDR1 and CDR2 (germline): SGHDT, YYEEEE. CDR3 length: 15 residues. V lost 4 bases and J 6 bases, leaving 17 bases between the germline ends. The repertoire was sequenced with immunoSEQ multiplex PCR; TCRdb's copy has only in-frame clones and lacks some. Across 25,000 to 40,000 clones, the top ten clones capture about 4.5% of the sample. Points on this clone: Its matching antigen is unknown. The read terminates 3 residues before the CDR3 end, so the remaining end is supplied by the germline J gene.

This receptor was obtained from a woman aged 18 to 75 with a cervical HPV16 infection that either progressed to CIN3+ or cleared (not recorded which). The V call is TRBV5-6, the J call TRBJ1-5; D unresolved. The specimen was blood buffy coat. The sequenced part of the CDR3 DNA is TGTGCCAGCAGCCGGGGTGGGGTTTCGGGTCAGCCC. It encodes CASSRGGVSGQP. The entire CDR3 protein reads CASSRGGVSGQPQHF.